This TCR beta chain originates from a study of post-analysis software for immune sequencing data. Study context: There were relapsing-remitting, secondary progressive and progressive-relapsing multiple sclerosis among the disease courses included.

Broader study findings: Those with multiple sclerosis, the patient group, showed significantly lower normalized Chao1 diversity than controls.

The TCR beta cDNA libraries contained unique molecular identifiers. cDNA molecules numbering around 500,000 came from roughly 1.1 to 9.2 million T cells. TCRdb fed the PCR reads into MiXCR, producing one record per CDR3 protein. The data contain roughly 540,000 distinct CDR3 sequences, around a third of them singletons. Regarding this clonotype: Its antigen is not known.

The receptor's source is a girl aged 2-17 years with multiple sclerosis. The sequenced sample consisted of blood.

The CDR3 nucleotides are TGCAGTGCTAGGCACAGGGAGGGTAACTATGGCTACACCTTC. This translates into CSARHREGNYGYTF. The chain is built from TRBV20-1 and TRBJ1-2; D is possibly TRBD1 (6 bases). This CDR3 region has 14 residues. V was shortened by 3 bases and J by 1 base, with 12 bases between the two germline ends. Germline CDR1 and CDR2: DFQATT and SNEGSKA (reference sequence).